These 22 T cell receptor beta chains share one sample of origin, sequenced in a study of T-cell reconstitution after alpha-beta-depleted transplantation in children. Unique molecular identifiers were built into the TCRbeta library. TCRdb re-analysed the PCR reads in MiXCR, keeping a single row per CDR3 protein. This sample has about 72,000 distinct CDR3 sequences, with 7.3% found just once. The sample in question was PBMCs from the stem cell graft donor, obtained from the stem cell graft. These receptor sequences come from a human donor who donated a stem cell graft to a child with acute lymphoblastic leukemia.

In this sample, this clonotype turned up many times. This chain uses TRBV28 with TRBJ2-7, with TRBD2 matching 9 bases. Germline V gene lookup returns CDR1 MDHEN and CDR2 SYDVKM. The CDR3 is made up of 14 amino acids. Unmatched junction bases numbered 14, after V lost 7 bases and J lost 10 bases. The CDR3 sequence: CASNLGIAGDFQYF. The CDR3 nucleotides are TGTGCCAGCAACCTTGGGATAGCGGGAGACTTCCAGTACTTC.

This clonotype was counted many times. The chain is built from TRBV9 and TRBJ2-5; 8 nucleotides agree with TRBD2. The CDR3 is 16 residues long. Germline-derived CDR1 and CDR2 are SGDLS and YYNGEE. V lost 0 bases and J lost 2; bases outside the gene matches: 6. The CDR3 here is CASSVGGGGPQETQYF. CDR3 sequence (DNA): TGTGCCAGCAGCGTAGGAGGCGGGGGGCCTCAAGAGACCCAGTACTTC.

This clonotype was observed a few times. This chain connects TRBV24-1 to TRBJ1-2; 9 positions agree with TRBD1. Germline V gene data show CDR1 as KGHDR and CDR2 as SFDVKD. The CDR3 extends over 15 amino acids. V shed 3 bases and J 7 bases; nucleotides not matched to a gene: 8. Here the CDR3 DNA reads TGTGCCACCAGTGATACCGACAGGGGGAGGTCTGGCTACACCTTC. Translation: CATSDTDRGRSGYTF.

This clonotype was counted many times. The chain has TRBV20-1 and TRBJ2-2, with 10 bases lining up with TRBD1. V lost 6 bases and J lost 2; bases outside the gene matches: 15. The CDR3 runs 18 residues. Germline lookup yields CDR1 DFQATT and CDR2 SNEGSKA (reference sequence). Written as DNA, the CDR3 is TGCAGTGCCCTACGGCCGGGACAGGGGAGGGTTAACACCGGGGAGCTGTTTTTT. This encodes CSALRPGQGRVNTGELFF.

This clonotype came up many times. V is TRBV9 and J is TRBJ1-2; TRBD1 aligns across 8 bases. Per germline, CDR1 SGDLS and CDR2 YYNGEE. CDR3 length: 17 amino acids. V shed 0 bases, J shed 3 bases, and the junction held 10 bases outside the gene matches. The CDR3 region is CASSVDRGQGADYGYTF. The CDR3 DNA reads as TGTGCCAGCAGCGTAGATCGGGGGCAGGGGGCGGACTATGGCTACACCTTC.

This clonotype was found many times. The V and J genes are TRBV3-1 and TRBJ1-5; 9 bases map to TRBD1. In germline, CDR1 is LGHDT, CDR2 YNNKEL (reference sequence). V shed 4 bases and J 5 bases; nucleotides not matched to a gene: 3. The CDR3 spans 14 residues. In nucleotides, the CDR3 is TGTGCCAGCAGCCTGGGACAGGGCGATCAGCCCCAGCATTTT. The encoded protein is CASSLGQGDQPQHF.

In this sample, this clonotype turned up many times. The chain uses TRBV6-2 or TRBV6-3 and TRBJ1-5; possibly TRBD1 for D (5 bases). Germline V gives CDR1 MNHEY, CDR2 SVGEGT. The V and J ends lost 5 bases and 1 base respectively, with 9 bases between them. The CDR3 totals 14 residues. CDR3 protein: CASSRDRSNQPQHF. The CDR3 nucleotides read TGTGCCAGCAGTCGTGACAGAAGCAATCAGCCCCAGCATTTT.

The V gene is TRBV2, the J gene TRBJ1-1, with 7 bases that match TRBD1. CDR3 size: 13 residues. The V and J ends lost 5 bases and 6 bases, in that order; junction bases with no gene match: 6. Germline loops: CDR1 SNHLY, CDR2 FYNNEI. The CDR3 is CASSTEGASEAFF. The CDR3 DNA sequence: TGTGCCAGCAGTACGGAGGGGGCGTCTGAAGCTTTCTTT.

This clonotype was observed at least ten times. The chain carries TRBV7-3 and TRBJ2-5; 10 positions match TRBD2. With V trimmed by 5 bases and J by 5 bases, 2 bases remained unmatched. Germline-derived CDR1 and CDR2 are SGHTA and FQGTGA. The CDR3 covers 13 residues. The CDR3 here is CASSRGLAETQYF. CDR3 nucleotides: TGTGCCAGCAGCCGGGGACTAGCGGAGACCCAGTACTTC. The whole variable domain, remainder taken from reference TRBV7-3 and TRBJ2-5, is GAGVSQTPSNKVTEKGKYVELRCDPISGHTALYWYRQSLGQGPEFLIYFQGTGAADDSGLPNDRFFAVRPEGSVSTLKIQRTERGDSAVYLCASSRGLAETQYFGPGTRLLVL.

This clonotype has more than one count but fewer than ten. This chain links TRBV10-3 with TRBJ1-5; TRBD1 aligns across 8 bases. CDR1 is ENHRY, CDR2 SYGVKD, per germline. CDR3 length: 15 residues. Trimming at V came to 2 bases and at J to 5 bases, leaving 5 bases not matched to a gene. DNA of the CDR3: TGTGCCATCAGTGAGAAGGGGACAGGATATCAGCCCCAGCATTTT. The encoded protein is CAISEKGTGYQPQHF.

This chain links TRBV7-9 with TRBJ2-1; 9 bases match TRBD2. The germline V gene has CDR1 SEHNR and CDR2 FQNEAQ (reference sequence). V lost 7 bases and J lost 9; bases outside the gene matches: 13. The CDR3 is made up of 15 amino acids. The CDR3 nucleotides read TGTGCCAGCACCGTGACAGCGGGGGGCAAGTTTGAGCAGTTCTTC. Amino acid sequence: CASTVTAGGKFEQFF. The variable domain in full, completed from reference TRBV7-9 and TRBJ2-1, reads DTGVSQNPRHKITKRGQNVTFRCDPISEHNRLYWYRQTLGQGPEFLTYFQNEAQLEKSRLLSDRFSAERPKGSFSTLEIQRTEQGDSAMYLCASTVTAGGKFEQFFGPGTRLTVL.

This clonotype was found a few times. The gene calls are TRBV6-2 or TRBV6-3 and TRBJ2-2; perhaps TRBD1 as D (6 bases). V was cut by 4 bases and J by 6 bases, with 12 bases left in between. The CDR3 has 14 residues. Germline CDR1 and CDR2: MNHEY and SVGEGT. This chain's CDR3 is CASSFDRRSGELFF. CDR3 coding DNA: TGTGCCAGCAGTTTCGACAGGAGGTCCGGGGAGCTGTTTTTT.

In this sample, this clonotype turned up many times. The chain joins TRBV6-5 to TRBJ1-6; a possible D gene is TRBD1 (6 bases). The germline V gene encodes CDR1 MNHEY and CDR2 SVGAGI. This CDR3 comprises 17 residues. Trimming left V 4 bases short and J 5 bases short, with 18 bases between. CDR3: CASSSLTGPGNNSPLHF. The DNA for the CDR3 is TGTGCCAGCAGTTCTTTGACAGGACCTGGAAATAATTCACCCCTCCACTTT.

Ten or more counts support this clonotype. The chain recombines TRBV29-1 with TRBJ2-7, with D perhaps TRBD2 (5 bases). Germline lookup yields CDR1 SQVTM and CDR2 ANQGSEA. V lost 3 bases and J lost 2, with 11 bases in between. The CDR3 loop spans 13 amino acids. CDR3 region: CSVEGDGAYEQYF. In nucleotides, the CDR3 is TGCAGCGTTGAGGGAGACGGGGCCTACGAGCAGTACTTC.

The sample holds many counts of this clonotype. The genes are TRBV12-3 or TRBV12-4 and TRBJ2-7, with 10 bases matching TRBD1. This CDR3 comprises 13 residues. The ends lost 8 bases at V and 6 bases at J; junction bases unmatched: 7. CDR3 nucleotides: TGTGCCAGCGGAAGGACAGGGGGTATCGAGCAGTACTTC. Translated, it gives CASGRTGGIEQYF.

This clonotype has only a few counts. The J gene is TRBJ1-6, the V gene TRBV7-6; TRBD1 matches at 11 bases. J gave up 9 bases and V 6 bases, and 7 bases lay outside the gene matches. Germline V CDR1 and CDR2: SGHVS, FNYEAQ. This CDR3 spans 15 amino acids. In DNA form, the CDR3 reads TGTGCCAGCAGTCTAGCCGGGACAGGGGGTTCACCCCTCCACTTT. It specifies CASSLAGTGGSPLHF.

This clonotype occurred many times. The chain joins TRBV7-8 to TRBJ2-5, with TRBD2 identical over 8 bases. The length of the CDR3 is 13 residues. The germline V gene has CDR1 SGHVS and CDR2 FQNEAQ. V shed 4 bases and J 3 bases; nucleotides not matched to a gene: 1. CDR3 sequence: CASSSGLEETQYF. In nucleotides, the CDR3 is TGTGCCAGCAGCTCGGGACTAGAAGAGACCCAGTACTTC.

This clonotype appeared many times. The rearrangement uses TRBV29-1 and TRBJ2-1, with D maybe TRBD1 (5 bases). From germline, CDR1 is SQVTM and CDR2 ANQGSEA. The length of the CDR3 is 14 residues. V gave up 7 bases and J gave up 1 base, with 14 bases separating them. This CDR3 reads CSAGHSLSYNEQFF. The CDR3 DNA sequence: TGCAGCGCTGGACATAGCCTATCCTACAATGAGCAGTTCTTC.

This chain connects TRBV29-1 to TRBJ2-7; 9 positions match TRBD2. The CDR3 contains 12 residues. Germline CDR1 is SQVTM and CDR2 is ANQGSEA. V lost 6 bases and J lost 7; bases outside the gene matches: 7. CDR3 sequence reads: CSVLAGVGEQYF. In nucleotides, the CDR3 is TGCAGCGTATTAGCGGGAGTGGGTGAGCAGTACTTC.

The chain uses TRBV19 and TRBJ1-5; D unresolved. The CDR3 loop spans 14 amino acids. Trimming pared 0 bases from V and 7 bases from J, leaving 10 bases between. Germline CDR1 is LNHDA and CDR2 is SQIVND (reference sequence). CDR3 in amino acids: CASSIDVSAQPQHF. The CDR3 nucleotides read TGTGCCAGTAGTATAGATGTGAGTGCCCAGCCCCAGCATTTT.

This clonotype came up a few times. The chain couples TRBV19 to TRBJ2-3; 9 bases match TRBD1. The CDR3 length is 11 residues. The V and J ends lost 8 bases and 10 bases, in that order; junction bases with no gene match: 4. Germline V gene data show CDR1 as LNHDA and CDR2 as SQIVND (reference sequence). CDR3 nucleotide sequence: TGTGCCAGTGGGGGACAGGGCCCGCAGTATTTT. This translates into CASGGQGPQYF. Full variable domain (outside the CDR3, taken from reference TRBV19 and TRBJ2-3): DGGITQSPKYLFRKEGQNVTLSCEQNLNHDAMYWYRQDPGQGLRLIYYSQIVNDFQKGDIAEGYSVSREKKESFPLTVTSAQKNPTAFYLCASGGQGPQYFGPGTRLTVL.

This clonotype showed up just a few times. The chain links TRBV6-5 to TRBJ1-2; 9 bases line up with TRBD1. This CDR3 is built from 14 residues. Trimming took 4 bases from V and 2 from J; bases not matched to a gene: 2. Germline-derived CDR1 and CDR2 are MNHEY and SVGAGI. The CDR3 reads CASSSGTGNYGYTF. CDR3 sequence (DNA): TGTGCCAGCAGTTCCGGGACAGGGAACTATGGCTACACCTTC.